Detailed here is one T cell receptor (beta chain). Authors' analysis steps: Estimates of nucleated cell counts were drawn from the amplification of reference gene primers. Sequenced by immunoSEQ multiplex PCR; TCRdb stores in-frame clones only, minus some. That table gives V, J and clone size, and the DNA gave D and trimming. The repertoire holds roughly 90,000 clones, with approximately 90% as singletons. This sample was included in a study of blood T cell repertoires in COVID-19. This sequence originates from a man in his forties or fifties with acute or convalescent COVID-19. Sequences were obtained from peripheral blood.

CDR3 amino acids: CASSLGQGTDTQYF. CDR3 DNA: TGTGCCAGCAGCCTGGGACAGGGGACAGATACGCAGTATTTT. The V gene is TRBV7-3, the J gene TRBJ2-3; 10 nucleotides match TRBD1. This CDR3 contains 14 residues. Per germline, CDR1 SGHTA and CDR2 FQGTGA. The J segment lost 3 bases and the V segment lost 5 bases, leaving 2 bases of the junction unmatched.